The next 32 T cell receptor beta chains were all read from a single sample in a study of control samples from healthy donors and cancer patients. This table comes from immunoSEQ multiplex PCR, and its TCRdb copy is limited to in-frame clones, with some not included. The table includes around 130,000 clones, roughly nine tenths detected once. The material sequenced was blood. The receptors come from a man aged 50 or older in good health.

The chain couples TRBV15 to TRBJ1-2; 9 bases fit TRBD1. There are 14 residues in the CDR3. Germline CDR1 and CDR2: LNHNV and YYDKDF (reference sequence). V shed 5 bases, J shed 7 bases, and the junction held 8 bases outside the gene matches. CDR3 DNA sequence: TGTGCCACCAGCCCCGGGACAGGGCAAGGTGGCTACACCTTC. It codes for CATSPGTGQGGYTF.

V gene TRBV10-3 combines with J gene TRBJ2-7; 8 positions agree with TRBD1. Germline CDR1 ENHRY, CDR2 SYGVKD. The V and J ends lost 6 bases and 7 bases, in that order; junction bases with no gene match: 14. This CDR3 spans 15 amino acids. The DNA for the CDR3 is TGTGCCATCAGGGGCAGGACAGGGAGCCTAGAGGAGCAGTACTTC. This encodes CAIRGRTGSLEEQYF.

The genes are TRBV27 and TRBJ2-2; D possibly corresponds to TRBD2 (6 bases). This CDR3 has 15 amino acids. V lost 4 bases and J lost 7, with 16 bases in between. Germline V gives CDR1 MNHEY, CDR2 SMNVEV (reference sequence). The chain's CDR3 is CASSSIRGFDGELFF. The CDR3 DNA is TGTGCCAGCAGTTCCATCCGGGGGTTTGACGGGGAGCTGTTTTTT.

The gene calls are TRBV28 and TRBJ2-7; 9 nucleotides line up with TRBD2. This CDR3 is 16 amino acids long. V dropped 3 bases and J dropped 2; count of bases not matched to a gene: 8. Germline V gene data show CDR1 as MDHEN and CDR2 as SYDVKM. CDR3 sequence (DNA): TGTGCCAGCAGTTTCTCCCTAGCGGGGCTAACCTACGAGCAGTACTTC. It yields the protein CASSFSLAGLTYEQYF.

This chain links TRBV7-2 with TRBJ2-7, with 12 bases identical to TRBD1. The CDR3 spans 15 residues. Unmatched junction bases numbered 3, after V lost 1 base and J lost 5 bases. Germline-derived CDR1 and CDR2 are SGHTA and FQGNSA. The CDR3 nucleotides are TGTGCCAGCAGCTTAGGGGGACAGGGGGCGGACGAGCAGTACTTC. Residues: CASSLGGQGADEQYF. The full variable domain, with the rest looked up from reference TRBV7-2 and TRBJ2-7, is GAGVSQSPSNKVTEKGKDVELRCDPISGHTALYWYRQSLGQGLEFLIYFQGNSAPDKSGLPSDRFSAERTGGSVSTLTIQRTQQEDSAVYLCASSLGGQGADEQYFGPGTRLTVT.

The chain couples TRBV3-1 (or the pseudogene TRBV3-2) to TRBJ1-4; D ambiguous. Germline assignment: CDR1 LGHDT and CDR2 YNNKEL (reference sequence). The CDR3 is 15 residues long. Trimming removed 1 base from V and 4 bases from J, with 10 bases in between. For the CDR3, the DNA is TGTGCCAGCAGCCAAGGGTCCGGGCTTAATGAAAAACTGTTTTTT. Amino acid sequence: CASSQGSGLNEKLFF.

Comment on this clone: Its ends do not fully match the called genes, so a read error is possible. The sample holds other DNA sequences that translate to the same CDR3. The chain uses TRBV30 and TRBJ1-2, with TRBD1 identical over 11 bases. This CDR3 region has 16 residues. From germline, CDR1 is GTSNPN and CDR2 SVGIG (reference sequence). CDR3 DNA: TGTGCTTGGAGTGTAGAAGCGGGACAGGGGGTGAAGGGCTACACCTTC. It encodes CAWSVEAGQGVKGYTF.

The chain carries TRBV16 and TRBJ1-5; a possible D gene is TRBD1 (6 bases). This CDR3 is built from 17 residues. V was pared by 0 bases and J by 1 base, with 13 bases between. The germline gives CDR1 KGHSY, CDR2 FQNENV. The CDR3 loop reads CASSQSVVRGSNQPQHF. The CDR3 DNA reads as TGTGCCAGCAGCCAATCGGTGGTCAGGGGAAGCAATCAGCCCCAGCATTTT.

CDR3 sequence: CSAGELNEQYF. CDR3 nucleotide sequence: TGCAGCGCGGGGGAACTCAACGAGCAGTACTTC. The chain combines TRBV29-1 with TRBJ2-7, with TRBD2 as a possible D gene (6 bases). V lost 7 bases and J 5 bases, leaving 12 bases between the germline ends. CDR3 size: 11 residues. Germline-derived CDR1 and CDR2 are SQVTM and ANQGSEA.

V gene TRBV2 combines with J gene TRBJ1-2, with 7 bases aligning to TRBD1. The junction had 6 bases not matched to a gene; V was cut back by 4 bases and J by 4 bases. This CDR3 is 14 amino acids long. Germline V gene lookup returns CDR1 SNHLY and CDR2 FYNNEI. As DNA, the CDR3 is TGTGCCAGCAGTGGGGACAGCGACGTCTATGGCTACACCTTC. Amino acid sequence: CASSGDSDVYGYTF.

J is TRBJ2-7 and V is TRBV4-3; D gene unclear. CDR1 LGHNA and CDR2 YSLEER come from the germline V gene. CDR3 length: 16 residues. V was shortened by 0 bases and J by 0 bases, with 12 bases between the two germline ends. The CDR3 protein is CASSQDPSISSYEQYF. CDR3 bases: TGCGCCAGCAGCCAAGATCCCAGTATCAGCTCCTACGAGCAGTACTTC.

The V call is TRBV18, the J call TRBJ1-1, with D possibly matching TRBD1 (6 bases). There are 12 residues in the CDR3. Trimming left V 3 bases short and J 8 bases short, with 10 bases between. Germline assignment: CDR1 KGHSH and CDR2 LQKENI. The CDR3 sequence is CASSPGTSEAFF. The CDR3 region has the DNA TGTGCCAGCTCACCGGGGACATCCGAAGCTTTCTTT.

J is TRBJ1-1 and V is TRBV5-5; D call uncertain. Germline loops: CDR1 SGHKS, CDR2 YYEKEE (reference sequence). This CDR3 spans 12 amino acids. Between the trimmed V and J ends, which lost 0 bases and 7 bases, there was a span of 7 bases. The CDR3 reads CASSLDRLEAFF. CDR3 coding DNA: TGTGCCAGCAGCTTGGACAGACTTGAAGCTTTCTTT.

V usage is TRBV3-1 (or the pseudogene TRBV3-2) and J usage is TRBJ2-3, with TRBD2 identical over 10 bases. With V trimmed by 3 bases and J by 1 base, 4 bases remained unmatched. Germline values: CDR1 LGHDT, CDR2 YNNKEL (reference sequence). The CDR3 is 16 amino acids. The CDR3 DNA is TGTGCCAGCAGCCAGCAAGCGGGGGGGCGCACAGATACGCAGTATTTT. Translated, it gives CASSQQAGGRTDTQYF.

The chain has TRBV7-8 and TRBJ1-2; D might be TRBD1 (6 bases). Germline values: CDR1 SGHVS, CDR2 FQNEAQ. Trimming shortened V by 5 bases and J by 4 bases, and 14 bases separated the two germline ends. The CDR3 sequence is 14 residues long. CDR3 region: CASSATGQSYGYTF. The DNA for the CDR3 is TGTGCCAGCAGCGCCACAGGACAGTCCTATGGCTACACCTTC.

Here the CDR3 reads CASSLLGSRYGYTF. The DNA of the CDR3 is TGTGCCAGCAGTTTATTAGGGAGCCGATATGGCTACACCTTC. The chain links TRBV27 to TRBJ1-2; D remains ambiguous. Germline CDR1 and CDR2: MNHEY and SMNVEV (reference sequence). V dropped 1 base and J dropped 5 bases, with 11 bases sitting between them. The CDR3 contains 14 residues.

The chain recombines TRBV5-1 with TRBJ2-7; D not certain. The length of the CDR3 is 13 residues. The V and J ends lost 2 bases and 2 bases respectively, with 8 bases between them. CDR1 and CDR2 (germline): SGHRS, YFSETQ. The CDR3 DNA is TGCGCCAGCAGCTTATCAACAGCCTACGAGCAGTACTTC. Translation: CASSLSTAYEQYF.

The chain employs TRBV9 and TRBJ1-3, with 8 bases identical to TRBD1. Losses at the gene ends were 3 bases for V and 0 bases for J; bases not matched to a gene: 5. Germline V gene sequence: CDR1 SGDLS, CDR2 YYNGEE. This CDR3 is 16 amino acids long. CDR3 protein: CASSDKDRASGNTIYF. The CDR3 DNA is TGTGCCAGCAGCGATAAGGACAGGGCCTCTGGAAACACCATATATTTT.

This clone has just one count. This chain uses TRBV7-6 with TRBJ2-5; 11 bases agree with TRBD2. CDR1 is SGHVS, CDR2 FNYEAQ, per germline. CDR3 length equals 16 residues. With 5 bases clipped from V and 4 bases from J, the junction kept 9 bases outside the gene matches. CDR3 sequence: CASSISGGALGETQYF. In DNA, the CDR3 is TGTGCCAGCAGCATTAGCGGGGGGGCACTGGGAGAGACCCAGTACTTC. Supplemented by reference TRBV7-6 and TRBJ2-5, the full variable domain reads GAGVSQSPRYKVTKRGQDVALRCDPISGHVSLYWYRQALGQGPEFLTYFNYEAQQDKSGLPNDRFSAERPEGSISTLTIQRTEQRDSAMYRCASSISGGALGETQYFGPGTRLLVL.

In nucleotides, the CDR3 is TGTGCCAGCTCACCGTTCGGGACGGTAAACACCGGGGAGCTGTTTTTT. It translates to CASSPFGTVNTGELFF. The chain carries TRBV18 and TRBJ2-2; D possibly uses TRBD1 or TRBD2 (5 bases each). This CDR3 is 16 amino acids long. Germline values: CDR1 KGHSH, CDR2 LQKENI. Trimming took 3 bases from V and 2 from J, leaving 13 bases between them.

The chain couples TRBV10-3 to TRBJ1-2; TRBD1 is a possible D gene (6 bases). Between the trimmed V and J ends, which lost 2 bases and 2 bases, there was a span of 9 bases. The CDR3 spans 14 residues. Per germline, CDR1 ENHRY and CDR2 SYGVKD. The CDR3 DNA follows: TGTGCCATCAGTGAGGGGACATCGAACTATGGCTACACCTTC. Protein: CAISEGTSNYGYTF.

In regard to this clone: Its ends do not fully match the called genes, so a read error is possible. This chain links TRBV25-1 with TRBJ1-2; weak D call: TRBD1 (5 bases). This CDR3 has 11 amino acids. CDR1 MGHDK and CDR2 SYGVNS come from the germline V gene. The CDR3 DNA is TGTGCCAGCGCAGGGTACTATGGCTACATCTTC. Amino acids: CASAGYYGYIF.

This chain uses TRBV7-9 with TRBJ1-2; weak D call: TRBD1 (6 bases). The CDR3 covers 13 residues. Germline V gene lookup returns CDR1 SEHNR and CDR2 FQNEAQ (reference sequence). V lost 5 bases, J lost 7 bases, and 14 bases lay in between. CDR3 bases: TGTGCCAGCAGCGTACAGGGAGGACGTGGCTACACCTTC. It translates to CASSVQGGRGYTF.

CDR3 sequence (DNA): TGTGCCAGCAGTTTACCCATTCATGAAAAACTGTTTTTT. The encoded protein is CASSLPIHEKLFF. This chain connects TRBV12-3 or TRBV12-4 to TRBJ1-4; D unclear. V was pared by 2 bases and J by 6 bases, with 7 bases between. The CDR3 is made up of 13 amino acids.

The chain employs TRBV9 and TRBJ2-5, with 13 nucleotides matching TRBD2. The germline gives CDR1 SGDLS, CDR2 YYNGEE. This CDR3 has 16 residues. V trimming: 2 bases; J trimming: 1 base; junction bases outside the gene matches: 2. The CDR3 sequence: CASSVGLAGIQETQYF. The CDR3 DNA reads TGTGCCAGCAGCGTGGGACTAGCGGGGATCCAAGAGACCCAGTACTTC.

This clone has ten or more counts. The V call is TRBV7-2, the J call TRBJ1-1; D possibly corresponds to TRBD1 (5 bases). The CDR3 length is 12 residues. In germline, CDR1 is SGHTA, CDR2 FQGNSA. Trimming left V 5 bases short and J 8 bases short, with 12 bases between. Here the CDR3 reads CASSRNRQEAFF. CDR3 in DNA: TGTGCCAGCAGCCGGAACCGACAGGAAGCTTTCTTT.

This chain joins TRBV27 and TRBJ2-2; D unclear. Germline CDR1 is MNHEY and CDR2 is SMNVEV (reference sequence). Trimming removed 0 bases at V and 3 bases at J, with 14 bases between. The CDR3 extends over 17 amino acids. CDR3 protein: CASSLSVWQAHTGELFF. Here the CDR3 DNA reads TGTGCCAGCAGTTTATCGGTTTGGCAGGCGCACACCGGGGAGCTGTTTTTT.

V is TRBV21-1 and J is TRBJ2-2. TRBV21-1 is a pseudogene locus. This CDR3 spans 13 amino acids. As DNA, the CDR3 is TGTGCCAGCGCCGGGCAGAACACCGGGGAGCTGTTTTTT. Translation: CASAGQNTGELFF.

V is TRBV27 and J is TRBJ1-4; D perhaps matches TRBD1 (5 bases). Germline V gene data show CDR1 as MNHEY and CDR2 as SMNVEV (reference sequence). This CDR3 has 15 residues. Trimming took off 0 bases at V and 7 bases at J, with 12 bases between the two ends. CDR3 sequence: CASSLSWDRGEKLFF. The CDR3 nucleotides are TGTGCCAGCAGTTTATCGTGGGACCGAGGTGAAAAACTGTTTTTT.

Points on this clone: Other DNA sequences in this sample translate to the same CDR3. The chain combines TRBV6-5 with TRBJ1-5, with D tentatively TRBD1 (5 bases). V was trimmed by 2 bases and J by 3 bases, leaving 8 bases between them. This CDR3 has 14 amino acids. Germline CDR1 is MNHEY and CDR2 is SVGAGI. Here the CDR3 DNA reads TGTGCCAGCAGTTACAGGGGCTTCAATCAGCCCCAGCATTTT. This encodes CASSYRGFNQPQHF.

For this clone: At the DNA level, this CDR3 is encoded by other sequences in the same sample as well. The chain has TRBV9 and TRBJ2-1, with D uncertain. The V and J ends lost 1 base and 6 bases respectively, with 5 bases between them. The CDR3 is 12 residues long. The germline CDR1 and CDR2 sequences are SGDLS and YYNGEE. CDR3: CASSVSLNEQFF. In DNA form, the CDR3 reads TGTGCCAGCAGCGTAAGTCTCAATGAGCAGTTCTTC. The full variable domain, completed using reference TRBV9 and TRBJ2-1, is DSGVTQTPKHLITATGQRVTLRCSPRSGDLSVYWYQQSLDQGLQFLIQYYNGEERAKGNILERFSAQQFPDLHSELNLSSLELGDSALYFCASSVSLNEQFFGPGTRLTVL.

This clone was detected only once. The chain joins TRBV9 to TRBJ2-3; 9 bases fit TRBD2. Trimming removed 4 bases from V and 5 bases from J; junction bases left unmatched: 2. The V gene's germline CDR1 is SGDLS and CDR2 YYNGEE. CDR3 size: 13 residues. The DNA of the CDR3 is TGTGCCAGCAGCTGGCGGGGGGGAGATACGCAGTATTTT. As protein: CASSWRGGDTQYF.